The entry that follows covers one T cell receptor (beta chain) sequence. Antigen specificity is unknown. The source of the sample is a study of T cell responses to AZD1222 COVID-19 vaccine. Study-wide points: Among vaccine-associated CD4 TCRs, coverage spanned spike, with dominance at 160-218 and 743-854. Spike-specific TCR breadth and depth went up after people got two AZD1222 doses. It should be noted that donors were predominantly white British and more often female, and clonal diversity was possibly underestimated.

Method: immunoSEQ multiplex PCR; TCRdb's copy keeps in-frame clones and lacks some. The data hold about 86,000 clones, with approximately 89% observed a single time. Germline loops: CDR1 MNHNY, CDR2 SVGAGI (reference sequence). The CDR3 covers 14 residues. The J segment lost 4 bases and the V segment lost 6 bases, leaving 5 bases of the junction unmatched. Second-dose intervals near 4 or 12 weeks were combined. Material: peripheral blood, obtained 28 days after the second AZD1222 dose. The receptor's source is an adult who received the AZD1222 COVID-19 vaccine. The V call is TRBV6-6, the J call TRBJ2-1; TRBD1 matches 8 bases. In DNA, the CDR3 is TGTGCCAGCAGCCCAGGGGGCCCTTACAATGAGCAGTTCTTC. This codes for CASSPGGPYNEQFF.